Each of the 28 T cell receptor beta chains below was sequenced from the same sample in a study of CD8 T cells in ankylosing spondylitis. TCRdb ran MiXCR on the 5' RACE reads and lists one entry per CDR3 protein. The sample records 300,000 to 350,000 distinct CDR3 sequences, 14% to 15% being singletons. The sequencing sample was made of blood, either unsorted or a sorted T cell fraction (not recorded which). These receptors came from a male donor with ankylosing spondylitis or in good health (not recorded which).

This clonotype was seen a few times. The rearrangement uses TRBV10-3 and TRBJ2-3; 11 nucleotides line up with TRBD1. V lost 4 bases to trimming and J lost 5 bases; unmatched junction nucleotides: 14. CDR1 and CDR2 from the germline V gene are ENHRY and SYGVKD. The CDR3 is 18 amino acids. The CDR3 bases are TGTGCCATCAGTGGCGGGCGCGTTGGACAGGGGGCTAGAGATACGCAGTATTTT. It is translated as CAISGGRVGQGARDTQYF.

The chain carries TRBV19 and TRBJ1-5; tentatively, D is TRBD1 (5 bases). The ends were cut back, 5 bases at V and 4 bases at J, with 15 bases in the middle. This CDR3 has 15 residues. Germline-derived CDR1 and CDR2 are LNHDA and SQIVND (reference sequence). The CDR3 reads CASSPPGGLNQPQHF. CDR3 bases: TGTGCCAGTAGTCCCCCCGGGGGGTTGAATCAGCCCCAGCATTTT. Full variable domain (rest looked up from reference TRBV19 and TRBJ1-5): DGGITQSPKYLFRKEGQNVTLSCEQNLNHDAMYWYRQDPGQGLRLIYYSQIVNDFQKGDIAEGYSVSREKKESFPLTVTSAQKNPTAFYLCASSPPGGLNQPQHFGDGTRLSIL.

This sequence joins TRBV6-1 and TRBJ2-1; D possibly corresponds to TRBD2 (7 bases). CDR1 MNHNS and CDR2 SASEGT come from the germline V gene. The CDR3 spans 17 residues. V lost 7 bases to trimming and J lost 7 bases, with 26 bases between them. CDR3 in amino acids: CASNPQITGGQGNEQFF. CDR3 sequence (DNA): TGTGCCAGCAATCCACAAATCACCGGGGGGCAGGGAAATGAGCAGTTCTTC.

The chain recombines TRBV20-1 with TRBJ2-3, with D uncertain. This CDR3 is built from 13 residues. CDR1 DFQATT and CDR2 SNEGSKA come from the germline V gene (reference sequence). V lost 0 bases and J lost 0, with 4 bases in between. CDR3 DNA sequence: TGCAGTGCTAGAGATAGGAGCACAGATACGCAGTATTTT. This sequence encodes CSARDRSTDTQYF.

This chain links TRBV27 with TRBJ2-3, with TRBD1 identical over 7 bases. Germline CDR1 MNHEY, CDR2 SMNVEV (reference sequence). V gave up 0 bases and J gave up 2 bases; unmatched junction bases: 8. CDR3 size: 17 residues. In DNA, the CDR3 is TGTGCCAGCAGTTTATCCTCGACAGGGTTTAACACAGATACGCAGTATTTT. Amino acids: CASSLSSTGFNTDTQYF.

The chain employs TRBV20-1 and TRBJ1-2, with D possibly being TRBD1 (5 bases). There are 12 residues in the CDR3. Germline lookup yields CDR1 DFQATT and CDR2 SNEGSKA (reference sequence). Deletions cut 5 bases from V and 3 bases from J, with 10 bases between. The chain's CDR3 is CSASTGDYGYTF. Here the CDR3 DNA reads TGCAGTGCTTCTACGGGGGACTATGGCTACACCTTC.

This chain's CDR3 is CASAFRGKRAGYTF. The CDR3 DNA reads TGTGCCAGCGCATTCAGGGGAAAGAGGGCTGGCTACACCTTC. This chain links TRBV2 with TRBJ1-2, with D tentatively TRBD1 (6 bases). The germline CDR1 and CDR2 sequences are SNHLY and FYNNEI. Trimming removed 8 bases at V and 7 bases at J, with 20 bases between. CDR3 size: 14 residues.

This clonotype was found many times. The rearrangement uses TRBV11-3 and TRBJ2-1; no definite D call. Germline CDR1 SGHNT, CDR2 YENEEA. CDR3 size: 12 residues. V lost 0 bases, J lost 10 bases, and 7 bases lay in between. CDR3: CASSLDSGEQFF. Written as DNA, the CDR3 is TGTGCCAGCAGCTTAGATTCCGGGGAGCAGTTCTTC.

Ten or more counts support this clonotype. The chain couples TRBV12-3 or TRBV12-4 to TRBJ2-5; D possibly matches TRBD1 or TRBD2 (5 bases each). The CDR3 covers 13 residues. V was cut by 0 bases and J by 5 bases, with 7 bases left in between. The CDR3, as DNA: TGTGCCAGCAGTTTAGCCGAGGGGGAGACCCAGTACTTC. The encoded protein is CASSLAEGETQYF.

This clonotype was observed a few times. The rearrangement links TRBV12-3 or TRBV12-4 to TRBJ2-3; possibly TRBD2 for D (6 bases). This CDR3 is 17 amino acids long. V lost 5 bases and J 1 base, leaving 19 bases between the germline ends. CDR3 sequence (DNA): TGTGCCAGCAGTCCTCGCGGGATCCCGGAGGGCACAGATACGCAGTATTTT. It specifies CASSPRGIPEGTDTQYF.

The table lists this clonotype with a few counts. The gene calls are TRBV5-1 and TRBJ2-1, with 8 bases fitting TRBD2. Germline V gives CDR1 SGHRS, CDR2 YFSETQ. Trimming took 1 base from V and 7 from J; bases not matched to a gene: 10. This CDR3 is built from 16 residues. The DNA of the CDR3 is TGCGCCAGCAGCTTGACGGGACGGGAGGGCCAGAATGAGCAGTTCTTC. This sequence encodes CASSLTGREGQNEQFF.

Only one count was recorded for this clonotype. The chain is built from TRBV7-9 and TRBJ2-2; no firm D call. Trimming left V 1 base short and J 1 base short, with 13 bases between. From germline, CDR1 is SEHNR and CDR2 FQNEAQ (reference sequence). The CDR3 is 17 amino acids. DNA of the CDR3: TGTGCCAGCAGCTTAGGGTACACGGCACTGAACACCGGGGAGCTGTTTTTT. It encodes CASSLGYTALNTGELFF.

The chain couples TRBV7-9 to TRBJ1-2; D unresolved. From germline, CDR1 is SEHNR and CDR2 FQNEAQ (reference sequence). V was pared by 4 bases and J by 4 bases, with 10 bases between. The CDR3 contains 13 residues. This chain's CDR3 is CASSSNKFYGYTF. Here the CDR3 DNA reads TGTGCCAGCAGCTCAAACAAGTTCTATGGCTACACCTTC. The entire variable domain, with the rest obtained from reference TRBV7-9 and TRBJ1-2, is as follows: DTGVSQNPRHKITKRGQNVTFRCDPISEHNRLYWYRQTLGQGPEFLTYFQNEAQLEKSRLLSDRFSAERPKGSFSTLEIQRTEQGDSAMYLCASSSNKFYGYTFGSGTRLTVV.

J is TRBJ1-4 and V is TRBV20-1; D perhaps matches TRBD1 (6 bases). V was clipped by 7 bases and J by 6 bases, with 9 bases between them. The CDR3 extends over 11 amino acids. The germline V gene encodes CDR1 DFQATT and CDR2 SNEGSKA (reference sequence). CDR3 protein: CSGQAYEKLFF. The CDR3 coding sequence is TGCAGTGGACAGGCCTATGAAAAACTGTTTTTT.

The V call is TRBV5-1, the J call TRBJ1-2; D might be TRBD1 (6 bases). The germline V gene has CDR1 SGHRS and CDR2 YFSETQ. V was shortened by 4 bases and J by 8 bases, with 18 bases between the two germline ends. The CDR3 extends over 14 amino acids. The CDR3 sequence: CASSPGHTSGGYTF. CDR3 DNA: TGCGCCAGCAGCCCGGGACACACCTCAGGAGGCTACACCTTC.

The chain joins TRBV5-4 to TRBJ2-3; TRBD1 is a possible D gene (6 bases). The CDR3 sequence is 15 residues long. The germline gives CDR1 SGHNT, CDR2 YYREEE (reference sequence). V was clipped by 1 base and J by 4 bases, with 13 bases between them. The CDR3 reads CASSLRGTRADTQYF. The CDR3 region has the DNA TGTGCCAGCAGCTTGAGGGGGACAAGGGCAGATACGCAGTATTTT.

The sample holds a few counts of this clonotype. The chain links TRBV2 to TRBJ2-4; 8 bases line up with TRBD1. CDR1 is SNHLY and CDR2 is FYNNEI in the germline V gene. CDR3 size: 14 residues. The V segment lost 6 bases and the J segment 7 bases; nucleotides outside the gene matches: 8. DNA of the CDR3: TGTGCCAGCAGACTCGGACAGGGTGGGAACATTCAGTACTTC. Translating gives CASRLGQGGNIQYF.

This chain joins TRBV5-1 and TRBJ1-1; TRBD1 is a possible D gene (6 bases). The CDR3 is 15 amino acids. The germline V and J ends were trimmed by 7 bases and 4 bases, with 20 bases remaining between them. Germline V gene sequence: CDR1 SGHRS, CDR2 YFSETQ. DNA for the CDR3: TGCGCCAGCCACCCAATGGGGGGGCCCAGCACTGAAGCTTTCTTT. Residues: CASHPMGGPSTEAFF.

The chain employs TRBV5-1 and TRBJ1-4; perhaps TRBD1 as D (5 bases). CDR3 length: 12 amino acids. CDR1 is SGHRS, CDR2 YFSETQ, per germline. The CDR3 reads CEGEQAHEKLFF. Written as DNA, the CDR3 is TGCGAAGGGGAGCAGGCCCATGAAAAACTGTTTTTT.

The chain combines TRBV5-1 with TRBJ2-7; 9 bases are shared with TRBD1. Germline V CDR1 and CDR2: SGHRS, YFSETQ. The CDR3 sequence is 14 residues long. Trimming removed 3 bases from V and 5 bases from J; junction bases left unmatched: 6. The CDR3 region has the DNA TGCGCCAGCAGCTCGACCGGGACAGGGAACGAGCAGTACTTC. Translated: CASSSTGTGNEQYF. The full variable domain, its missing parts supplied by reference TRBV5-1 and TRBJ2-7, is KAGVTQTPRYLIKTRGQQVTLSCSPISGHRSVSWYQQTPGQGLQFLFEYFSETQRNKGNFPGRFSGRQFSNSRSEMNVSTLELGDSALYLCASSSTGTGNEQYFGPGTRLTVT.

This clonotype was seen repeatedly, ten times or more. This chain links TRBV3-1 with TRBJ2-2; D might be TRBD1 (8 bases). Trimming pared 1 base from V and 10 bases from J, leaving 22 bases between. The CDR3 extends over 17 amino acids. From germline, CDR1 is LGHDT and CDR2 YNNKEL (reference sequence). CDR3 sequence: CASSQGGGRGPAAELFF. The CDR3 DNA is TGTGCCAGCAGCCAAGGGGGGGGCAGGGGGCCGGCCGCGGAGCTGTTTTTT.

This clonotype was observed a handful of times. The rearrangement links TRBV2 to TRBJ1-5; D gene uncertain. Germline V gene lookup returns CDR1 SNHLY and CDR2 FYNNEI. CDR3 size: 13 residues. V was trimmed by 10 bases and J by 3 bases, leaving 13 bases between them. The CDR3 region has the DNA TGTGCCACGAACTTGGAGGCCAATCAGCCCCAGCATTTT. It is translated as CATNLEANQPQHF.

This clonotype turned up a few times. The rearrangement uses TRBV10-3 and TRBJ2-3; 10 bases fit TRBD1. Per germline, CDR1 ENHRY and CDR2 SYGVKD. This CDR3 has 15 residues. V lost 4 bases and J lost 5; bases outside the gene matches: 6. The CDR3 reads CAISGQGAQEDTQYF. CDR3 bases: TGTGCCATCAGTGGACAGGGGGCGCAGGAAGATACGCAGTATTTT.

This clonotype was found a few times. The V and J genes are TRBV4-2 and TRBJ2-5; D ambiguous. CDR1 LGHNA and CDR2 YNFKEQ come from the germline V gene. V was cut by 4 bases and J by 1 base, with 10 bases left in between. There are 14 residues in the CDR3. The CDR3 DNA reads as TGTGCCAGCAGCCGCGACGGGTCCCAAGAGACCCAGTACTTC. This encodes CASSRDGSQETQYF.

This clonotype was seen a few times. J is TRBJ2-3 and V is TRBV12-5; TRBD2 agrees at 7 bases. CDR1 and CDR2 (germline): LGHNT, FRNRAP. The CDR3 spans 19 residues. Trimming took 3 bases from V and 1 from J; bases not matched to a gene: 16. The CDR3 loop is CASGFRRAGVTAGTDTQYF. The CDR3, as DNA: TGTGCTAGTGGTTTCCGCCGGGCGGGAGTTACCGCTGGCACAGATACGCAGTATTTT.

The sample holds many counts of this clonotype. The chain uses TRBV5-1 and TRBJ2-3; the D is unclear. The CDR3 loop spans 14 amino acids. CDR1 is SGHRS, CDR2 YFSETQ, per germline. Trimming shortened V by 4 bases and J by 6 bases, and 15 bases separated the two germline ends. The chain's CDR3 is CASSPLVVWDTQYF. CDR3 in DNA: TGCGCCAGCAGCCCCTTAGTGGTATGGGATACGCAGTATTTT.

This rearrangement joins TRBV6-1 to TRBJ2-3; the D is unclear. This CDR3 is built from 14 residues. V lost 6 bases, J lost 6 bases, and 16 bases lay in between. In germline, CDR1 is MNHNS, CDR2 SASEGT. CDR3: CASSLLRLPDTQYF. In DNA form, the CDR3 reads TGTGCCAGCAGCCTGCTACGGTTACCCGATACGCAGTATTTT.

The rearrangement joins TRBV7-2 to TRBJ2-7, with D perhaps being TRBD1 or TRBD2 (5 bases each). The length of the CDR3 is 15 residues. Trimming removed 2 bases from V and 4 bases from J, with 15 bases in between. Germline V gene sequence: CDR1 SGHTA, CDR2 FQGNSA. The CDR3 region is CASSLLLGRIYEQYF. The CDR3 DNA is TGTGCCAGCAGCTTATTGTTGGGACGGATATACGAGCAGTACTTC. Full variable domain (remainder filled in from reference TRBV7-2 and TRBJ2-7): GAGVSQSPSNKVTEKGKDVELRCDPISGHTALYWYRQSLGQGLEFLIYFQGNSAPDKSGLPSDRFSAERTGGSVSTLTIQRTQQEDSAVYLCASSLLLGRIYEQYFGPGTRLTVT.